This T cell receptor beta chain was identified during a study of blood T cells in healthy people across ages. General study results and limits: Higher diversity and more naive CD4+ cells were features of long-lived donors, compared to aged donors. A roughly linear age-dependent decrease characterized TCR beta diversity per million T cells.

A second PCR of roughly 6 to 12 cycles used a sample-barcoded 5' primer and a J-beta primer mix. TCRdb analysed the 5' RACE reads with MiXCR anew, one entry per CDR3 protein. The sample comprises about 830,000 distinct CDR3 sequences, more than 45% of which are singletons, and 22% rests with the top ten. As for this clonotype: No antigen is known for it.

The TCR sequence derives from a man aged 25 to 40 in good health. Sequenced: blood.

As DNA, the CDR3 is TGTGCCAGCAGCCTTGGGCCAGGCCATGCAACTAATGAAAAACTGTTTTTT. Its translation is CASSLGPGHATNEKLFF. V gene TRBV7-2 combines with J gene TRBJ1-4; D not resolved. The germline V gene has CDR1 SGHTA and CDR2 FQGNSA. Trimming removed 5 bases at V and 0 bases at J, with 16 bases between. The CDR3 spans 17 residues.